This is a list of T cell receptor beta chains from one sample in a study of T cell responses to AZD1222 COVID-19 vaccine. Profiled with immunoSEQ multiplex PCR; TCRdb holds only in-frame clones, not every one. The table includes roughly 150,000 clones, about 91% detected once. This sample comprised peripheral blood, obtained 28 days after the second AZD1222 dose. These receptors originate from an adult who received the AZD1222 COVID-19 vaccine. Each CDR3 is given with its conserved first and last residue. D genes are given only for firm matches. Clone size, where shown, is once, few, many, or a class for clones that have expanded.

d_gene	abundance	j_gene	v_gene	CDR3aa	CDR3nt
TRBD2	-	TRBJ2-1	TRBV19	CASSAPGTPSGGRGEQFF	TGTGCCAGTAGTGCGCCAGGAACTCCTAGCGGGGGGAGGGGTGAGCAGTTCTTC
-	few	TRBJ2-5	TRBV2	CASSVYETQYF	TGTGCCAGCAGTGTTTACGAGACCCAGTACTTC
TRBD2	-	TRBJ2-1	TRBV10-3	CAISPGLAGGPRGYNEQFF	TGTGCCATCAGCCCGGGACTAGCGGGAGGGCCTCGGGGCTACAATGAGCAGTTCTTC
TRBD2	-	TRBJ2-5	TRBV3-1/TRBV3-2	CASSPRTSGRIWLETQYF	TGTGCCAGCAGCCCTCGGACTAGCGGGAGGATATGGCTAGAGACCCAGTACTTC
-	once	TRBJ1-5	TRBV6-1	CASSEGLGQPQHF	TGTGCCAGCAGTGAGGGTTTAGGTCAGCCCCAGCATTTT
-	-	TRBJ2-5	TRBV25-1	CASSEIGALETQYF	TGTGCCAGCAGTGAAATAGGGGCCCTTGAGACCCAGTACTTC
-	once	TRBJ1-1	TRBV7-2	CASSLGRGGNTEAFF	TGTGCCAGCAGCTTGGGGCGGGGAGGTAACACTGAAGCTTTCTTT
TRBD2	-	TRBJ2-5	TRBV19	CASSMGGLAGSRETQYF	TGTGCCAGTAGTATGGGGGGACTAGCGGGGAGTAGAGAGACCCAGTACTTC
-	-	TRBJ2-5	TRBV6-6	CASTSPSGRKETQYF	TGTGCCAGCACCTCCCCGTCGGGAAGGAAGGAGACCCAGTACTTC
TRBD1	-	TRBJ1-1	TRBV6-5	CASSLDRRSTEAFF	TGTGCCAGCAGTTTGGACAGGCGGTCCACTGAAGCTTTCTTT
-	-	TRBJ1-1	TRBV29-1	CSVEGRAMNTEAFF	TGCAGCGTTGAAGGCAGGGCGATGAACACTGAAGCTTTCTTT
-	-	TRBJ2-3	TRBV19	CASSIGSITDTQYF	TGTGCCAGTAGTATAGGCTCCATCACAGATACGCAGTATTTT
TRBD1	few	TRBJ1-2	TRBV3-1/TRBV3-2	CAIPDREGYTF	TGTGCCATCCCGGACAGGGAAGGCTACACCTTC
-	-	TRBJ2-3	TRBV6-5	CASSPRQVSTDTQYF	TGTGCCAGCAGTCCGCGACAGGTGAGCACAGATACGCAGTATTTT
-	-	TRBJ1-4	TRBV30	CAWSRRRNEKLFF	TGTGCCTGGAGTAGACGCCGTAATGAAAAACTGTTTTTT
-	few	TRBJ1-1	TRBV5-6	CASSLGAGYATEAFF	TGTGCCAGCAGCTTGGGGGCAGGGTATGCCACTGAAGCTTTCTTT
TRBD2	-	TRBJ2-1	TRBV3-1/TRBV3-2	CASSQDLRAGSGQFF	TGTGCCAGCAGCCAAGATCTGCGAGCGGGGTCAGGGCAGTTCTTC
-	-	TRBJ1-4	TRBV2	CASTPGTQNEKLFF	TGTGCCAGCACCCCCGGGACTCAAAATGAAAAACTGTTTTTT